A selection of T cell receptor beta chains follows, all from one sample in a study of OX40 agonist ivuxolimab in advanced cancers. Profiling relied on immunoSEQ multiplex PCR, and the TCRdb table lists in-frame clones only, not all of them. The sample consists of around 100,000 clones, 85% to 90% of them appearing once. Source: CD4+ or CD8+ T cells sorted from blood, taken in a trial of the OX40 agonist ivuxolimab. The source of these receptors is an adult with an advanced solid tumor such as melanoma, head and neck, liver or kidney cancer. The CDR3 runs from the conserved cysteine through the conserved F or W. Fields, in order: V gene, J gene, D gene, clone size, CDR3 DNA, CDR3 protein. The D gene is left open where the match is weak. Size tells how often a clone was seen (once, few, many) or the class of an expanded clone, and some rows leave it out.

>TRBV18|TRBJ1-4|.|.
TGTGCCAGCTCACCCCCGAATTCTCAATCCGGTGAAAAACTGTTTTTT
CASSPPNSQSGEKLFF
>TRBV5-8|TRBJ2-2|.|.
TGTGCCAGCAGCCCGGGACTCTTCACCGGGGAGCTGTTTTTT
CASSPGLFTGELFF
>TRBV5-1|TRBJ2-7|TRBD2|.
TGCGCCAGCAGCTACGCCGGGACTAGCGGGAGCGAGCAGTACTTC
CASSYAGTSGSEQYF
>TRBV27|TRBJ2-1|.|.
TGTGCCAGCAGTCCCTCCACAGGGAGAATTCCCTACAATGAGCAGTTCTTC
CASSPSTGRIPYNEQFF
>TRBV14|TRBJ2-1|.|few
TGTGCCAGCAGCCACCGACTAGTTAGTGAGCAGTTCTTC
CASSHRLVSEQFF
>TRBV7-9|TRBJ1-2|.|.
TGTGCCAGCAGCATGACGGGACGGCCGACATCCGGCTACACCTTC
CASSMTGRPTSGYTF
>TRBV7-2|TRBJ2-1|.|.
TGTGCCAGCAGCTATCGGACAGGGCGGGGGAATGAGCAGTTCTTC
CASSYRTGRGNEQFF
>TRBV18|TRBJ1-3|.|.
TGTGCCAGCTTCCCCGGGACAAACTTTTACTCTGGAAACACCATATATTTT
CASFPGTNFYSGNTIYF
>TRBV14|TRBJ2-3|TRBD2|.
TGTGCCAGCAGCCAAGACCCGGGACTAGCGGGGAGTTACACAGATACGCAGTATTTT
CASSQDPGLAGSYTDTQYF
>TRBV25-1|TRBJ2-5|.|.
TGTGCCAGCAGTGAATCCCCTAGCCGGTTTAGAGAGACCCAGTACTTC
CASSESPSRFRETQYF
>TRBV7-2|TRBJ2-5|.|.
TGTGCCAGCAGCTCCCCAGGGGCCATTTGGTACTTC
CASSSPGAIWYF
>TRBV5-1|TRBJ1-1|TRBD1|.
TGCGCCAGCAGCCGGACGGGACAGAGGAACACTGAAGCTTTCTTT
CASSRTGQRNTEAFF
>TRBV19|TRBJ2-7|.|.
TGTGCCAGTAGTACCCATACAGGCTACGAGCAGTACTTC
CASSTHTGYEQYF
>TRBV5-1|TRBJ1-1|TRBD1|.
TGCGCCAGCAGCTTGACAGGGGAGGACACTGAAGCTTTCTTT
CASSLTGEDTEAFF
>TRBV19|TRBJ1-1|.|.
TGTGCCAGTAGTCAGGGTTGGCGCACTGAAGCTTTCTTT
CASSQGWRTEAFF
>TRBV2|TRBJ2-1|.|.
TGTGCCAGCTTGGGGACCACCCCCGGTAATGAGCAGTTCTTC
CASLGTTPGNEQFF
>TRBV7-8|TRBJ1-6|.|.
TGTGCCAGCATCAATAGGGTAGGGGGGATATTGAATAATTCACCCCTCCACTTT
CASINRVGGILNNSPLHF
>TRBV6-1|TRBJ2-7|TRBD1|.
TGTGCCGGCTCGAAAAGGACAGGGGGCTCCGACGAGCAGTACTTC
CAGSKRTGGSDEQYF
>TRBV7-8|TRBJ1-3|.|.
TGTGCCAGCAGTTCTCGACGGCCGCTTGGAAACACCATATATTTT
CASSSRRPLGNTIYF
>TRBV19|TRBJ1-5|TRBD1|few
TGTGCCAGTACCGGGACAGGGGGCACCACACTTCTGGGTCAGCCCCAGCATTTT
CASTGTGGTTLLGQPQHF
>TRBV13|TRBJ1-2|.|few
TGTGCCAGCAGCCAACAGGGATTTGGCTACACCTTC
CASSQQGFGYTF
>TRBV9|TRBJ2-3|TRBD2|.
TGTGCCAGCAGCTCCGCCGGGACTAGCGACACAGATACGCAGTATTTT
CASSSAGTSDTDTQYF
>TRBV7-9|TRBJ2-3|.|.
TGTGCCAGCAGCTCGCTCCTACCGGGACGAGTAATAGCAGTGGATTTT
CASSSLLPGRVIAVDF
>TRBV4-1|TRBJ2-5|TRBD2|.
TGCGCCAGCAGCCAAGGTCGGGGGGGGCCGAAGACCCAGTACTTC
CASSQGRGGPKTQYF
>TRBV9|TRBJ1-1|.|.
TGTGCCAGCAGCGATTGGCTGAACACTGAAGCTTTCTTT
CASSDWLNTEAFF
>TRBV10-3|TRBJ2-7|TRBD1|.
TGTGCCACATGCCCTTCCGGGACAGGGACCTACGAGCAGTACTTC
CATCPSGTGTYEQYF
>TRBV19|TRBJ1-3|TRBD1|few
TGTGCCAGTAGTGCGAACCGGGACAGAAACTCTGGAAACACCATATATTTT
CASSANRDRNSGNTIYF
>TRBV7-2|TRBJ2-5|.|.
TGTGCCAGCAGCTTGTCGGCGGGGGCGACGAGAGAGACCCAGTACTTC
CASSLSAGATRETQYF
>TRBV6-6|TRBJ1-5|.|.
TGTGCCAGCAGACTCAGGGATAGCAATCAGCCCCAGCATTTT
CASRLRDSNQPQHF
>TRBV5-4|TRBJ1-2|.|.
TGTGCCAGCAGCATAGGTGGAGGGTCGGACCCATATGGCTACACCTTC
CASSIGGGSDPYGYTF
>TRBV7-2|TRBJ2-7|.|.
TGTGCCAGCAGCTTAAGCACAGCCTCCTACGAGCAGTACTTC
CASSLSTASYEQYF
>TRBV5-4|TRBJ1-2|TRBD1|.
TGTGCCAGCAGCCCCGGGACAGGGCCCCGCAGAGATGGCTACACCTTC
CASSPGTGPRRDGYTF
>TRBV1|TRBJ2-1|.|.
TGCACCAGCAGCCAGAGTCGAAGGGCCGGACCCACCCGGGGACAGTTCTTC
CTSSQSRRAGPTRGQFF
>TRBV29-1|TRBJ2-2|.|.
TGCAGCGTGGAGGGACGGACGAACACCGGGGAGCTGTTTTTT
CSVEGRTNTGELFF
>TRBV7-8|TRBJ1-6|TRBD1|few
TGTGCCAGCAGCTGGGGGACAGGGACCTATAATTCACCCCTCCACTTT
CASSWGTGTYNSPLHF
>TRBV7-3|TRBJ1-2|.|.
TGTGCCAGCAGCTTAGGGCCGGGGAACTATGGCTACACCTTC
CASSLGPGNYGYTF
>TRBV19|TRBJ1-1|.|.
TGTGCCAGTAGCCTGAACAGGGACACTGAAGCTTTCTTT
CASSLNRDTEAFF
>TRBV28|TRBJ2-7|TRBD2|.
TGTGCCAGCAGTTGGACTAGCGGGAGACTTCTTATCTACGAGCAGTACTTC
CASSWTSGRLLIYEQYF
>TRBV9|TRBJ2-2|.|.
TGTGCCAGCACCCTAGGGGGGAGACCGAACACCGGGGAGCTGTTTTTT
CASTLGGRPNTGELFF
>TRBV27|TRBJ2-3|.|.
TGTGCCAGCACCTTCACAGATACGCAGTATTTT
CASTFTDTQYF
>TRBV13|TRBJ2-5|.|once
TGTGCCAGCAGCCCCGCCCAGGCCCAAGAGACCCAGTACTTC
CASSPAQAQETQYF
>TRBV4-3|TRBJ2-1|.|few
TGCGCCAGCAGCCAAGGACAAGTCAATGAGCAGTTCTTC
CASSQGQVNEQFF
>TRBV7-9|TRBJ1-2|.|.
TGTGCCAGCAGCTTAGCAGTACAGCTAAACTATGGCTACACCTTC
CASSLAVQLNYGYTF
>TRBV19|TRBJ2-7|.|.
TGTGCCAGTAGTATTCCCGGGAATACCTACGAGCAGTACTTC
CASSIPGNTYEQYF
>TRBV30|TRBJ1-4|TRBD1|.
TGTGCCTTCACCGGGACAGTAAAAGAAAAACTGTTTTTT
CAFTGTVKEKLFF
>TRBV5-4|TRBJ2-3|.|.
TGTGCCAGCAGCTTGGCAGCGGATAGCACAGATACGCAGTATTTT
CASSLAADSTDTQYF
>TRBV4-1|TRBJ1-1|.|.
TGCGCCAGCAGCCAAGAATCAGGGTTCACTGAAGCTTTCTTT
CASSQESGFTEAFF
>TRBV5-1|TRBJ1-2|.|.
TGCGCCAGCAGCTTGCCGGGACCGAATTATGGCTACACCTTC
CASSLPGPNYGYTF
>TRBV7-2|TRBJ1-1|.|once
TGTGCCAGCAGCTTAGCGTCCACTGAAGCTTTCTTT
CASSLASTEAFF
>TRBV19|TRBJ2-1|.|.
TGTGCCAGTAGTATTCAGGGTGGGGATGAGCAGTTCTTC
CASSIQGGDEQFF